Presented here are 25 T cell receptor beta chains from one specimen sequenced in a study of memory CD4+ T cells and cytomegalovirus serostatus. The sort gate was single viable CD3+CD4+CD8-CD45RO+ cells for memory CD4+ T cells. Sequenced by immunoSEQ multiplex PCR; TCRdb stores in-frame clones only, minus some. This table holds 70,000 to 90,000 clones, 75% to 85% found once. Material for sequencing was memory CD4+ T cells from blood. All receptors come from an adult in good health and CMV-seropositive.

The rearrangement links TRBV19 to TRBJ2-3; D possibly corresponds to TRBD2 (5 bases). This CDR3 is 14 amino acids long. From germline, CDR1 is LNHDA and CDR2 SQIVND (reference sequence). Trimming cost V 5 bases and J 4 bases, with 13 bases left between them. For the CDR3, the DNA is TGTGCCAGTAGTTTGTCACGGGGTTCAGATACGCAGTATTTT. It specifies CASSLSRGSDTQYF.

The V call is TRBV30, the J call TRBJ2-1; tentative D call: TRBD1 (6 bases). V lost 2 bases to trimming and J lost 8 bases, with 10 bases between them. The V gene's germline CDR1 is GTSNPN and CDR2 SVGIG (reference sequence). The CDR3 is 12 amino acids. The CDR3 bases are TGTGCCTGGAGTCAACAGGGTGATGAGCAGTTCTTC. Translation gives CAWSQQGDEQFF.

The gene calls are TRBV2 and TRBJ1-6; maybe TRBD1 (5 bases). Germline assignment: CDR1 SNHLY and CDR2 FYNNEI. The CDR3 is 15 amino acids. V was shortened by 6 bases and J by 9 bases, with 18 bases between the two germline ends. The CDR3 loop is CASRVREGRVSPLHF. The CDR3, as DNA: TGTGCCAGCAGGGTGAGGGAGGGGCGAGTTTCACCCCTCCACTTT.

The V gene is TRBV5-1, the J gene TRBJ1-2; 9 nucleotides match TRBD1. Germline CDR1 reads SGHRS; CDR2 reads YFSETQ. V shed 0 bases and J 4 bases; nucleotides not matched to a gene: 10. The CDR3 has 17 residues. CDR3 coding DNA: TGCGCCAGCAGCTTGGAAGGCGTTAGGGACAGGGTCTATGGCTACACCTTC. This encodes CASSLEGVRDRVYGYTF.

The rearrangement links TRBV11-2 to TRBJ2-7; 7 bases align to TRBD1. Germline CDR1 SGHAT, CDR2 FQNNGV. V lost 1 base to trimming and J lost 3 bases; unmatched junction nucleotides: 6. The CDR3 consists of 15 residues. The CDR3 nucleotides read TGTGCCAGCAGCTTAGTCCGGGACAGTCGCTACGAGCAGTACGTC. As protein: CASSLVRDSRYEQYV.

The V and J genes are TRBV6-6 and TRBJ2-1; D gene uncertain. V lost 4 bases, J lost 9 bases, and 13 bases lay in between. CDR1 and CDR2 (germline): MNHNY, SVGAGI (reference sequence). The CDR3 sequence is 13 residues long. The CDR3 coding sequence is TGTGCCAGCAGTTCGTCCCTGTGGGGTGAGCAGTTCTTC. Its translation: CASSSSLWGEQFF.

CDR3 sequence (DNA): TGTGCCTGGAGTGTGGGGTTTAATGAAAAACTGTTTTTT. Protein: CAWSVGFNEKLFF. The V and J genes are TRBV30 and TRBJ1-4; D unresolved. Trimming shortened V by 0 bases and J by 4 bases, and 6 bases separated the two germline ends. Germline CDR1 and CDR2: GTSNPN and SVGIG (reference sequence). The CDR3 loop spans 13 amino acids.

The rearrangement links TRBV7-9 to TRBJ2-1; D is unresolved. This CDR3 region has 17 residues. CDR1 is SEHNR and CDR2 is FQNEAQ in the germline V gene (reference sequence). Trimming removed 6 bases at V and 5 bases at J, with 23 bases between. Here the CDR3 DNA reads TGTGCCAGCAGAACGCCTCTAGGGCTAAGGGCCCACAATGAGCAGTTCTTC. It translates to CASRTPLGLRAHNEQFF.

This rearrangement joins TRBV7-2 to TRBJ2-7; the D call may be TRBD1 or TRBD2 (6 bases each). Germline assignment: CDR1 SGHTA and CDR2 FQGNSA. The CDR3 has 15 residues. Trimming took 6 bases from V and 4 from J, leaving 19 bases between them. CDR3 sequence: CASRPRGTRTYEQYF. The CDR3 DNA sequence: TGTGCCAGCAGACCCCGGGGGACAAGGACATACGAGCAGTACTTC.

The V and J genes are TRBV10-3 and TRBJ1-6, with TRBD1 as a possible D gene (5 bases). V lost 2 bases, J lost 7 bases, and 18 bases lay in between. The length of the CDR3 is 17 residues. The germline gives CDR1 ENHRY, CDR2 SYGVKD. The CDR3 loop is CAISEDSGEGTNSPLHF. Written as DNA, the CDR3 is TGTGCCATCAGTGAGGACAGTGGGGAGGGGACCAATTCACCCCTCCACTTT.

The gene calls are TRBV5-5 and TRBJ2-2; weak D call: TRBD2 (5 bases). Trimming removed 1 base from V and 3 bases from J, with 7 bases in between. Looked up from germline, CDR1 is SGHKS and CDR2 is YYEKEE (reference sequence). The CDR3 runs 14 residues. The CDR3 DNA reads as TGTGCCAGCAGCTTGCGGGGTTACACCGGGGAGCTGTTTTTT. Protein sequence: CASSLRGYTGELFF.

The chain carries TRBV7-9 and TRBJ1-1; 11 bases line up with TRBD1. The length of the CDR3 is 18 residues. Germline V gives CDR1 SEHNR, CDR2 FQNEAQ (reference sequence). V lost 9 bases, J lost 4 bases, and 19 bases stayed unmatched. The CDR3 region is CASLGYGQGAFPSTEAFF. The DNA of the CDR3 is TGTGCCAGTCTAGGGTACGGACAGGGGGCGTTTCCGTCCACTGAAGCTTTCTTT. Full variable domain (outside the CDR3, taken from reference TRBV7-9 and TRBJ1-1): DTGVSQNPRHKITKRGQNVTFRCDPISEHNRLYWYRQTLGQGPEFLTYFQNEAQLEKSRLLSDRFSAERPKGSFSTLEIQRTEQGDSAMYLCASLGYGQGAFPSTEAFFGQGTRLTVV.

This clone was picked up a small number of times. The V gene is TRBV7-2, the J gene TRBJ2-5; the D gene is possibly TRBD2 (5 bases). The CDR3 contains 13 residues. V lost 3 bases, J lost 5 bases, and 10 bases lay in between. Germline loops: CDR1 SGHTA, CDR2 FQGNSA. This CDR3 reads CASSFLSGETQYF. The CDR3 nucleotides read TGTGCCAGCAGCTTTCTTTCGGGGGAGACCCAGTACTTC.

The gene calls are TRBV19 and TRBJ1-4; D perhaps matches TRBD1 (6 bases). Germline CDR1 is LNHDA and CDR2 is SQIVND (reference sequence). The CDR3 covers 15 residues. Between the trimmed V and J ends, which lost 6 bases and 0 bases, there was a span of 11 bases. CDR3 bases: TGTGCCAGTAGCAACGGACAGACAACTAATGAAAAACTGTTTTTT. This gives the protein CASSNGQTTNEKLFF.

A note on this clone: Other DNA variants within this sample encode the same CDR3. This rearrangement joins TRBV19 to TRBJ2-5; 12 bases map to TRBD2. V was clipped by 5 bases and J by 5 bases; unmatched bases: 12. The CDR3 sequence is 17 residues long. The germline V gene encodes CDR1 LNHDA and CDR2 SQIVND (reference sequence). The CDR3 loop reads CASSAPLAGGFFETQYF. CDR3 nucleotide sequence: TGTGCCAGTAGTGCCCCACTAGCGGGAGGATTCTTTGAGACCCAGTACTTC.

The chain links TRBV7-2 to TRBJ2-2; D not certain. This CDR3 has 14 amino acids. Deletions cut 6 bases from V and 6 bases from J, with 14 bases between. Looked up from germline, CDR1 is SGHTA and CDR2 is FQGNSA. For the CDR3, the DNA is TGTGCCAGCAGTCTAGGGTACGGTCCCGGGGAGCTGTTTTTT. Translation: CASSLGYGPGELFF.

Here the CDR3 reads CASSGPVRGSEAFF. CDR3 coding DNA: TGTGCCAGCAGCGGACCCGTTCGAGGCTCTGAAGCTTTCTTT. This chain uses TRBV25-1 with TRBJ1-1; D gene unclear. Trimming removed 6 bases at V and 6 bases at J, with 17 bases between. CDR1 is MGHDK and CDR2 is SYGVNS in the germline V gene. The CDR3 is 14 residues long. The full variable domain, rest sourced from reference TRBV25-1 and TRBJ1-1, is EADIYQTPRYLVIGTGKKITLECSQTMGHDKMYWYQQDPGMELHLIHYSYGVNSTEKGDLSSESTVSRIRTEHFPLTLESARPSHTSQYLCASSGPVRGSEAFFGQGTRLTVV.

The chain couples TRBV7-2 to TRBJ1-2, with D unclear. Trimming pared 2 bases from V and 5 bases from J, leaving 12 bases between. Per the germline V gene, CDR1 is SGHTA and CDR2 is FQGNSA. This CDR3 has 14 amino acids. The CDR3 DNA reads TGTGCCAGCAGCTTACAGCCGATCCGTTATGGCTACACCTTC. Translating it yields CASSLQPIRYGYTF.

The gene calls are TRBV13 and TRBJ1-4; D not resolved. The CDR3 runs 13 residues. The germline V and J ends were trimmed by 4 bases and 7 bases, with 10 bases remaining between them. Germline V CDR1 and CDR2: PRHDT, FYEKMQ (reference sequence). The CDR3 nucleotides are TGTGCCAGCAGCTCGCGAATAGGTGAAAAACTGTTTTTT. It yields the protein CASSSRIGEKLFF.

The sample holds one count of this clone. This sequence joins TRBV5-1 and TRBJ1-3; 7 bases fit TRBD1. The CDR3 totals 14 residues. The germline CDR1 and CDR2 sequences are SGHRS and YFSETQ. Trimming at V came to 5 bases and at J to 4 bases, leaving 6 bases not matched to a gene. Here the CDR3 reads CASSFTGVGNTIYF. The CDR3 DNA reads TGCGCCAGCAGTTTTACAGGGGTAGGAAACACCATATATTTT.

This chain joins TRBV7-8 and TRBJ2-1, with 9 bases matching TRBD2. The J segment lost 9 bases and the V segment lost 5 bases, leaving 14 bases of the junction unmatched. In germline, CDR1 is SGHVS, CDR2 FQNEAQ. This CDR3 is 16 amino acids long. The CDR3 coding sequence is TGTGCCAGCAGCGTAAGGGCCCCCGGGACTAGCACTGAGCAGTTCTTC. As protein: CASSVRAPGTSTEQFF. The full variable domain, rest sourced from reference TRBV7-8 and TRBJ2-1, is GAGVSQSPRYKVAKRGQDVALRCDPISGHVSLFWYQQALGQGPEFLTYFQNEAQLDKSGLPSDRFFAERPEGSVSTLKIQRTQQEDSAVYLCASSVRAPGTSTEQFFGPGTRLTVL.

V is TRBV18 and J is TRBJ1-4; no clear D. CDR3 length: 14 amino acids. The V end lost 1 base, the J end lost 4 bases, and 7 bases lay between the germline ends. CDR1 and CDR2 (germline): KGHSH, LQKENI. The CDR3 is CASSPLGRNEKLFF. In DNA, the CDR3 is TGTGCCAGCTCACCACTCGGGCGTAATGAAAAACTGTTTTTT.

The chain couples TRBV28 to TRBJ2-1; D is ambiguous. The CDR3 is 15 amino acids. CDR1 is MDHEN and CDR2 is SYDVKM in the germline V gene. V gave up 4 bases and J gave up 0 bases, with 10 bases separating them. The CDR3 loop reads CASSSRMISYNEQFF. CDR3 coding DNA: TGTGCCAGCAGTTCACGGATGATCTCCTACAATGAGCAGTTCTTC.

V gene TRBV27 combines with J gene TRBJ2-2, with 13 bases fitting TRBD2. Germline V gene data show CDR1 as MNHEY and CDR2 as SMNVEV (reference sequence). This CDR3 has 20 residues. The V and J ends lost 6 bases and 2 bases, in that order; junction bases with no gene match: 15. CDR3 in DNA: TGTGCCAGCAGAATGGGCGGACTAGCGGGAGCTAGGGGTAACACCGGGGAGCTGTTTTTT. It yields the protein CASRMGGLAGARGNTGELFF.

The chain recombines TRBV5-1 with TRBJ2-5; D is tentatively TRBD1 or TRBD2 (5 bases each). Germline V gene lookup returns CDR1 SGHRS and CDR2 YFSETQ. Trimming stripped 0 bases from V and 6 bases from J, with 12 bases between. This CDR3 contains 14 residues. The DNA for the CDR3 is TGCGCCAGCAGCTTGGGTGACAGCGGTAAGACCCAGTACTTC. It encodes CASSLGDSGKTQYF.